One T cell receptor (beta chain) is described in this entry. Antigen specificity is unknown. Here immunoSEQ multiplex PCR was the method, and the copy in TCRdb shows in-frame clones only, minus some. The table records approximately 31,000 clones, 72% of them present only once. Under the ViraFEST assay, PBMC were stimulated with viral peptide pools so that antigen-specific CD4+ T cells expanded. Sequencing was performed afterwards. Having been cultured for around nine days, the cells underwent CD4+ T cell isolation. Two doses of BNT162b2 or mRNA-1273 vaccine were administered to participants. Absence of prior SARS-CoV-2 infection characterized the vaccine recipients, who showed negative nucleocapsid antibodies. Wells containing roughly 1.8 million PBMC each were cultured with 10 IU/ml IL-2 and approximately 10 ug/ml peptides. This specimen belongs to a study of vaccination effects on CD4 cells after COVID-19.

With 0 bases removed from V and 5 bases from J, the gap between germline ends came to 26 bases. The CDR3 runs to 20 residues. CDR1 is SGHVT, CDR2 SQSDAQ, per germline. Study-wide findings and caveats: Within healthy vaccinees, only 1 of 255 vaccine-induced clones displayed cross-reactivity with common cold coronaviruses. Clones that were induced by infection or by vaccine showed marked contraction late after vaccination.

Sequences were derived from CD4+ T cells from PBMCs cultured with HCoV-229E spike peptides, sampled after COVID-19 vaccination. This receptor was obtained from a human donor who received a COVID-19 vaccine. The rearrangement links TRBV7-4 to TRBJ1-5; D unresolved. This CDR3 reads CASSLAAEGRGVRAYQPQHF. CDR3 nucleotide sequence: TGTGCCAGCAGCTTAGCGGCGGAGGGTCGAGGAGTCAGAGCGTATCAGCCCCAGCATTTT.